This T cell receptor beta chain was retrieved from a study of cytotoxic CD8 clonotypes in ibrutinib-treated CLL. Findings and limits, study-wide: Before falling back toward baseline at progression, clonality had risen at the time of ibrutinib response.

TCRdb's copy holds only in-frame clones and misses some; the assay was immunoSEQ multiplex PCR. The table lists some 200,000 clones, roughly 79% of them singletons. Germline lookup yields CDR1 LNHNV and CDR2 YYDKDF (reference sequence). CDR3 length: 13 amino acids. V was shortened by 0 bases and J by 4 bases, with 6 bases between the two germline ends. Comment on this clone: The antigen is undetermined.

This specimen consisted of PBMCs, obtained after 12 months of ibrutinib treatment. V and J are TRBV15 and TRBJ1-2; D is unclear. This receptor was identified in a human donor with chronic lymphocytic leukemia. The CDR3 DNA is TGTGCCACCAGCAGAGACATATCCTATGGCTACACCTTC. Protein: CATSRDISYGYTF.